The rows below give T cell receptor beta chains drawn from one sample of a study of regulatory T cells in long-lasting Graves disease. Via MiXCR, TCRdb re-called the multiplex PCR reads, giving one row per CDR3 protein. The sample holds 650,000 to 850,000 distinct CDR3 sequences, around 30% seen once. The source was peripheral blood mononuclear cells (PBMCs), collected when the disease was refractory, from a patient treated with antithyroid drugs. Receptor source: a female donor with Graves disease. The CDR3 runs from the conserved cysteine through the conserved F or W. A D gene is named only where the DNA matches it firmly. Expanded clones get a size class; other rows say once, few or many, or leave the size out.

TRBJ2-7 TRBD1 TRBV7-9 few CASSPPDRDPYEQYF TGTGCCAGCAGCCCACCGGACAGGGACCCCTACGAGCAGTACTTC
TRBJ1-4 . TRBV28 many CASTVGWEKLFF TGTGCCAGCACCGTAGGGTGGGAAAAACTGTTTTTT
TRBJ2-5 . TRBV29-1 . CSASYRVEAQYF TGCAGCGCATCCTACAGGGTAGAGGCCCAGTACTTC
TRBJ2-7 TRBD2 TRBV5-1 . CASSLGVGTRDYEQYF TGCGCCAGCAGCTTGGGAGTTGGGACTAGAGACTACGAGCAGTACTTC
TRBJ1-5 . TRBV20-1 . CSARETGNQPQHF TGCAGTGCTAGAGAGACGGGAAATCAGCCCCAGCATTTT
TRBJ1-2 . TRBV19 few CASLLTRADGSNYGYTF TGTGCCAGCCTCCTCACCAGGGCTGACGGTTCTAACTATGGCTACACCTTC
TRBJ2-7 TRBD2 TRBV12-3/TRBV12-4 . CASSPGLRNYEQYF TGTGCCAGCAGCCCGGGACTACGGAACTACGAGCAGTACTTC
TRBJ1-1 . TRBV20-1 many CSAPRDTEAFF TGCAGTGCACCTCGGGACACTGAAGCTTTCTTT
TRBJ2-7 TRBD1 TRBV6-1 . CASSPGQGVNYEQYF TGTGCCAGCAGCCCCGGACAGGGGGTAAACTACGAGCAGTACTTC
TRBJ2-2 . TRBV19 few CASWDIGGNTGELFF TGTGCCAGTTGGGACATCGGAGGGAACACCGGGGAGCTGTTTTTT
TRBJ1-2 . TRBV3-1 . CASSQEHVYGYTF TGTGCCAGCAGCCAAGAACACGTCTATGGCTACACCTTC
TRBJ1-2 TRBD1 TRBV5-5 few CASSFYRGSGYTF TGTGCCAGCAGCTTCTACAGGGGCTCTGGCTACACCTTC
TRBJ2-5 TRBD1 TRBV28 few CASSLLSSTGVRETQYF TGTGCCAGCAGTTTATTAAGCTCGACAGGGGTAAGGGAGACCCAGTACTTC
TRBJ1-1 . TRBV9 . CASSVGTDLLPNTEAFF TGTGCCAGCAGCGTAGGGACAGACCTACTACCGAACACTGAAGCTTTCTTT
TRBJ1-1 . TRBV3-1 . CASSQVRRTEAFF TGTGCCAGCAGCCAAGTACGGCGCACTGAAGCTTTCTTT
TRBJ1-3 . TRBV5-1 . CASSFDSPSGNTIYF TGCGCCAGCAGCTTCGACAGTCCTTCTGGAAACACCATATATTTT